This entry features one T cell receptor (beta chain) sequence. Its antigen is currently unknown. The data originate from a study of T cell responses to AZD1222 COVID-19 vaccine. Findings and caveats of the study: After two AZD1222 doses, spike-specific TCR breadth and depth rose versus day 0. Donors, mostly white British, included more females; clonal diversity was possibly underestimated. The repertoires were collected only after the peak T cell response.

Between the trimmed V and J ends, which lost 3 bases and 3 bases, there was a span of 16 bases. The CDR3 runs to 16 residues. Germline V gene data show CDR1 as SGHKS and CDR2 as YYEKEE (reference sequence). TCRdb keeps only in-frame clones here, not all; method: immunoSEQ multiplex PCR. The sample includes about 120,000 clones, 87% of them seen just once. The V call is TRBV5-5, the J call TRBJ1-5, with a tentative D call TRBD1 (5 bases). Sequencing used peripheral blood, obtained 28 days after the second AZD1222 dose. The receptor was isolated from an adult who received the AZD1222 COVID-19 vaccine. The CDR3 DNA reads TGTGCCAGCAGCTCCGTAACGGGGGGAAACAATCAGCCCCAGCATTTT. It codes for CASSSVTGGNNQPQHF.